These 28 T cell receptor beta chains were sequenced from one sample in a study of blood T cell repertoires in COVID-19. The data were produced by immunoSEQ multiplex PCR, yet TCRdb's version contains in-frame clones alone and is incomplete. The table has a few hundred thousand clones, 85% to 90% seen once. Sequencing input: peripheral blood. These TCRs come from a woman in her 30s with COVID-19, enrolled during active disease.

The chain links TRBV24-1 to TRBJ2-3; TRBD2 aligns across 11 bases. Germline V gives CDR1 KGHDR, CDR2 SFDVKD. V dropped 4 bases and J dropped 2; count of bases not matched to a gene: 10. CDR3 size: 18 residues. In nucleotides, the CDR3 is TGTGCCACCAGTGACCGGCCGAAACTAGCGGGGGACACAGATACGCAGTATTTT. Amino acid sequence: CATSDRPKLAGDTDTQYF.

The rearrangement links TRBV6-2 or TRBV6-3 to TRBJ2-3; 13 positions agree with TRBD2. CDR3 length equals 16 residues. The ends lost 5 bases at V and 2 bases at J; junction bases unmatched: 4. Germline CDR1 MNHEY, CDR2 SVGEGT. The CDR3 nucleotides are TGTGCCAGCAGTACTAGCGGGGGGGCTACCACAGATACGCAGTATTTT. It is translated as CASSTSGGATTDTQYF.

The rearrangement uses TRBV4-1 and TRBJ2-7, with 8 nucleotides matching TRBD2. The CDR3 consists of 16 residues. Germline trimming cut 5 bases from V and 0 bases from J; bases unmatched to any gene: 9. Per germline, CDR1 MGHRA and CDR2 YSYEKL. The CDR3 bases are TGCGCCAGCAGCGGGTCGGCGGGGGGCCTCTCCTACGAGCAGTACTTC. It is translated as CASSGSAGGLSYEQYF.

The V gene is TRBV28, the J gene TRBJ1-1; D is perhaps TRBD1 (5 bases). CDR1 is MDHEN and CDR2 is SYDVKM in the germline V gene. The V end was cut by 6 bases, the J end by 8 bases, with 19 bases between. The CDR3 loop spans 14 amino acids. In DNA form, the CDR3 reads TGTGCCAGCAGCTCCATAGAAGGGGCCAGGGAAGCTTTCTTT. Residues: CASSSIEGAREAFF.

V gene TRBV4-2 combines with J gene TRBJ2-1; D is perhaps TRBD2 (6 bases). With 1 base removed from V and 9 bases from J, the gap between germline ends came to 10 bases. The germline gives CDR1 LGHNA, CDR2 YNFKEQ. The CDR3 runs to 13 residues. The CDR3 DNA follows: TGTGCCAGCAGCCAAGCGGTGCGGGGTGAGCAGTTCTTC. Translation gives CASSQAVRGEQFF.

This rearrangement joins TRBV7-9 to TRBJ2-1, with a weak D call TRBD1 (5 bases). CDR3 size: 16 residues. CDR1 SEHNR and CDR2 FQNEAQ come from the germline V gene (reference sequence). Between the trimmed V and J ends, which lost 2 bases and 7 bases, there was a span of 18 bases. CDR3 bases: TGTGCCAGCAGCTTATTAGGGGTCCAGTCAGTGAATGAGCAGTTCTTC. Its translation: CASSLLGVQSVNEQFF.

The J gene is TRBJ2-1, the V gene TRBV30; weak D call: TRBD1 (5 bases). V was pared by 5 bases and J by 1 base, with 9 bases between. CDR3 length: 13 amino acids. From germline, CDR1 is GTSNPN and CDR2 SVGIG (reference sequence). In DNA, the CDR3 is TGTGCCTGGGCTAGGGGATCCTACAATGAGCAGTTCTTC. Amino acids: CAWARGSYNEQFF.

The J gene is TRBJ2-1, the V gene TRBV11-2; tentatively, D is TRBD2 (5 bases). V gave up 5 bases and J gave up 9 bases, with 23 bases separating them. The germline CDR1 and CDR2 sequences are SGHAT and FQNNGV. This CDR3 contains 16 residues. CDR3 nucleotides: TGTGCCAGCAGCCCGTCGGGGTGGTTAGGATCTCGTGAGCAGTTCTTC. Translation gives CASSPSGWLGSREQFF.

This clone was recorded once. The V gene is TRBV7-9, the J gene TRBJ1-4; 8 bases are shared with TRBD1. The CDR3 is 15 amino acids. From germline, CDR1 is SEHNR and CDR2 FQNEAQ (reference sequence). With V trimmed by 6 bases and J by 4 bases, 7 bases remained unmatched. DNA for the CDR3: TGTGCCAGCAGTAAAGGACAGGGCCTTAATGAAAAACTGTTTTTT. It is translated as CASSKGQGLNEKLFF. Using reference TRBV7-9 and TRBJ1-4 for the parts outside the CDR3, the full variable domain is DTGVSQNPRHKITKRGQNVTFRCDPISEHNRLYWYRQTLGQGPEFLTYFQNEAQLEKSRLLSDRFSAERPKGSFSTLEIQRTEQGDSAMYLCASSKGQGLNEKLFFGSGTQLSVL.

The genes are TRBV5-4 and TRBJ2-7; 11 bases match TRBD1. V shed 7 bases and J 3 bases; nucleotides not matched to a gene: 6. Germline CDR1 and CDR2: SGHNT and YYREEE (reference sequence). The CDR3 extends over 14 amino acids. The CDR3 DNA is TGTGCCAGCTCTGGACAGGGGGCGGTCTACGAGCAGTACTTC. Protein product: CASSGQGAVYEQYF.

The gene calls are TRBV21-1 and TRBJ1-2. TRBV21-1 is listed as a pseudogene. The CDR3 runs to 14 residues. This CDR3 is CAIIPPRELYGYTF. The CDR3 region has the DNA TGTGCCATCATCCCCCCCCGGGAGCTCTATGGCTACACCTTC.

V is TRBV7-9 and J is TRBJ2-5; TRBD2 aligns across 8 bases. The CDR3 extends over 17 amino acids. Germline V gene lookup returns CDR1 SEHNR and CDR2 FQNEAQ (reference sequence). V lost 5 bases, J lost 5 bases, and 16 bases stayed unmatched. The CDR3 DNA sequence: TGTGCCAGCAGCCCCCCCGGCGGGGGGTGGTCGGGGGAGACCCAGTACTTC. This encodes CASSPPGGGWSGETQYF.

This clone was detected once. The chain joins TRBV19 to TRBJ1-6; D is undetermined. The CDR3 spans 15 residues. Germline V gene data show CDR1 as LNHDA and CDR2 as SQIVND (reference sequence). V was clipped by 7 bases and J by 9 bases, with 19 bases between them. The CDR3 region has the DNA TGTGCCAGTACTGACGGGAGGGATTTTGGTTCACCCCTCCACTTT. This encodes CASTDGRDFGSPLHF.

The chain uses TRBV4-1 and TRBJ1-1; possible D gene TRBD1, 6 bases. The V and J ends lost 1 base and 1 base respectively, with 25 bases between them. The CDR3 is made up of 20 amino acids. Germline-derived CDR1 and CDR2 are MGHRA and YSYEKL. CDR3 nucleotide sequence: TGCGCCAGCAGCCAAGTGGGGCTCATGTTTGCGGGGGCGCAGAACACTGAAGCTTTCTTT. Protein product: CASSQVGLMFAGAQNTEAFF.

The chain uses TRBV5-3 and TRBJ2-5, with 8 positions matching TRBD1. TRBV5-3 is reported as an ORF; its role is uncertain. The ends lost 3 bases at V and 3 bases at J; junction bases unmatched: 19. The CDR3 is 19 residues long. In nucleotides, the CDR3 is TGTGCCAGAAGCTGGGCGCCGCCCAGGGGGCAATTCGAAAAAGAGACCCAGTACTTC. As protein: CARSWAPPRGQFEKETQYF.

The rearrangement uses TRBV15 and TRBJ1-3, with a tentative D call TRBD1 (5 bases). This CDR3 is 17 amino acids long. The ends were cut back, 1 base at V and 2 bases at J, with 15 bases in the middle. The germline V gene encodes CDR1 LNHNV and CDR2 YYDKDF (reference sequence). CDR3 residues: CATSRVGAGGTGNTIYF. DNA of the CDR3: TGTGCCACCAGCAGAGTTGGGGCCGGGGGAACTGGAAACACCATATATTTT.

The V gene is TRBV19, the J gene TRBJ2-1, with 7 nucleotides matching TRBD1. This CDR3 has 14 residues. Germline CDR1 LNHDA, CDR2 SQIVND (reference sequence). Trimming removed 7 bases from V and 0 bases from J; junction bases left unmatched: 3. CDR3 nucleotide sequence: TGTGCCAGTAATGCAGGGGGCTCCTACAATGAGCAGTTCTTC. This translates into CASNAGGSYNEQFF.

The chain has TRBV5-5 and TRBJ1-5; D may be TRBD1 (5 bases). Germline CDR1 reads SGHKS; CDR2 reads YYEKEE (reference sequence). The CDR3 length is 15 residues. The V and J ends lost 4 bases and 0 bases respectively, with 11 bases between them. CDR3 in DNA: TGTGCCAGCAGCCTCGGGGGGAATAGCAATCAGCCCCAGCATTTT. Its protein is CASSLGGNSNQPQHF. Drawing the rest from reference TRBV5-5 and TRBJ1-5, the complete variable domain is DAGVTQSPTHLIKTRGQQVTLRCSPISGHKSVSWYQQVLGQGPQFIFQYYEKEERGRGNFPDRFSARQFPNYSSELNVNALLLGDSALYLCASSLGGNSNQPQHFGDGTRLSIL.

This rearrangement joins TRBV5-1 to TRBJ2-5; TRBD1 matches 7 bases. The ends lost 4 bases at V and 4 bases at J; junction bases unmatched: 7. This CDR3 has 14 amino acids. Germline V CDR1 and CDR2: SGHRS, YFSETQ. The CDR3 loop is CASSRDRAPETQYF. CDR3 DNA: TGCGCCAGCAGCCGCGACAGGGCCCCAGAGACCCAGTACTTC. Supplemented by reference TRBV5-1 and TRBJ2-5, the full variable domain reads KAGVTQTPRYLIKTRGQQVTLSCSPISGHRSVSWYQQTPGQGLQFLFEYFSETQRNKGNFPGRFSGRQFSNSRSEMNVSTLELGDSALYLCASSRDRAPETQYFGPGTRLLVL.

About this clone itself: This specimen includes other DNA sequences encoding the same CDR3. The chain links TRBV18 to TRBJ1-1; the D is unclear. The CDR3 is 13 amino acids. V lost 3 bases, J lost 1 base, and 6 bases lay in between. From germline, CDR1 is KGHSH and CDR2 LQKENI. In nucleotides, the CDR3 is TGTGCCAGCTCACCGGCAGGGAACACTGAAGCTTTCTTT. Translated: CASSPAGNTEAFF.

The chain couples TRBV28 to TRBJ1-6; D unclear. Germline CDR1 and CDR2: MDHEN and SYDVKM. V lost 6 bases to trimming and J lost 8 bases, with 14 bases between them. The CDR3 spans 14 residues. In DNA, the CDR3 is TGTGCCAGCAGCCTCGGGGTTGGTCATTCACCCCTCCACTTT. Translating it yields CASSLGVGHSPLHF. The entire variable domain, with the rest obtained from reference TRBV28 and TRBJ1-6, is as follows: DVKVTQSSRYLVKRTGEKVFLECVQDMDHENMFWYRQDPGLGLRLIYFSYDVKMKEKGDIPEGYSVSREKKERFSLILESASTNQTSMYLCASSLGVGHSPLHFGNGTRLTVT.

A word on this clone: The sample holds other DNA sequences that translate to the same CDR3. V gene TRBV12-3 or TRBV12-4 combines with J gene TRBJ1-1; no clear D. This CDR3 has 13 amino acids. The ends were cut back, 3 bases at V and 1 base at J, with 6 bases in the middle. The CDR3 DNA sequence: TGTGCCAGCAGTTTCGGCGGGAACACTGAAGCTTTCTTT. Translated, it gives CASSFGGNTEAFF.

The CDR3 DNA is TGTGCCAGCAGTGCAACAGGGGGCGCGGGTTCACCCCTCCACTTT. It is translated as CASSATGGAGSPLHF. The chain joins TRBV25-1 to TRBJ1-6, with 9 bases lining up with TRBD1. The CDR3 consists of 15 residues. Germline loops: CDR1 MGHDK, CDR2 SYGVNS. V dropped 4 bases and J dropped 9; count of bases not matched to a gene: 7.

The chain uses TRBV3-1 (or the pseudogene TRBV3-2) and TRBJ1-2; no firm D call. CDR3 length equals 15 residues. The germline CDR1 and CDR2 sequences are LGHDT and YNNKEL (reference sequence). V was shortened by 1 base and J by 4 bases, with 13 bases between the two germline ends. CDR3 sequence: CASSQGRQISYGYTF. The CDR3 DNA reads as TGTGCCAGCAGCCAAGGGAGGCAGATAAGCTATGGCTACACCTTC.

The chain carries TRBV3-1 (or the pseudogene TRBV3-2) and TRBJ1-2; 8 nucleotides align to TRBD1. CDR1 is LGHDT, CDR2 YNNKEL, per germline (reference sequence). CDR3 length: 16 amino acids. V lost 0 bases and J lost 9; bases outside the gene matches: 12. For the CDR3, the DNA is TGTGCCAGCAGCCAAGATTACGCCCAGGGGGCACTGAGCTACACCTTC. Its protein product is CASSQDYAQGALSYTF.

V usage is TRBV20-1 and J usage is TRBJ2-1; the D is unclear. Germline-derived CDR1 and CDR2 are DFQATT and SNEGSKA (reference sequence). Trimming removed 6 bases from V and 4 bases from J, with 4 bases in between. This CDR3 region has 10 residues. The CDR3 region is CSAHYNEQFF. The CDR3 DNA reads TGCAGTGCACATTACAATGAGCAGTTCTTC.

The chain couples TRBV5-6 to TRBJ1-6; TRBD1 matches at 8 bases. J was trimmed by 9 bases and V by 4 bases; bases with no gene match: 9. This CDR3 has 15 residues. Germline-derived CDR1 and CDR2 are SGHDT and YYEEEE. The CDR3 nucleotides are TGTGCCAGCAGCCGCCTGGGACAGGATAGTTCACCCCTCCACTTT. Its protein is CASSRLGQDSSPLHF.

Only a few counts were recorded for this clone. This rearrangement joins TRBV7-8 to TRBJ2-3, with 8 bases that match TRBD2. This CDR3 region has 17 residues. Per germline, CDR1 SGHVS and CDR2 FQNEAQ. The trim removed 1 base at V and 2 bases at J, leaving 8 bases unmatched. Here the CDR3 DNA reads TGTGCCAGCAGCTTAGTTGCGGGGGGCTTGCTCACAGATACGCAGTATTTT. It specifies CASSLVAGGLLTDTQYF.